This entry concerns a single T cell receptor beta chain. This CDR3 has 15 amino acids. The sample is drawn from a study of control samples from healthy donors and cancer patients. Method: immunoSEQ multiplex PCR; TCRdb's copy keeps in-frame clones and lacks some. The data hold fewer than 25,000 clones, with approximately 80% observed a single time. Sequencing was carried out using PBMCs. The clonotype originates from a man aged 55 to 70 with head and neck cancer. V gene TRBV21-1 combines with J gene TRBJ2-1; TRBD2 is the table's D call and was not checked against the DNA. TRBV21-1 is deemed a pseudogene. CDR3 sequence: CASSEIAGGPNEQFF. Written as DNA, the CDR3 is TGTGCCAGCAGTGAAATAGCGGGGGGGCCGAATGAGCAGTTCTTC.